Listed here are 20 T cell receptor beta chains from one sample, sequenced in a study of tumor-infiltrating lymphocytes in primary liver carcinoma. The tissue used was unsorted bulk material of roughly 17-33 mg. RNA and DNA were co-extracted from it with the AllPrep DNA/RNA mini kit. cDNA specific to TCR beta was made from 500 ng of total RNA, with a constant-region primer employed for priming. Each TCR beta library was derived from three nested multiplex PCR rounds that employed slightly modified ARM-PCR. The first two PCR rounds used TRBV1-TRBV30 forward primers with a C-beta reverse primer, roughly 11 cycles each. TCRdb re-called the multiplex PCR reads with MiXCR, one entry per CDR3 protein. This repertoire shows roughly 200,000 distinct CDR3 sequences, approximately 86% found once; its top ten account for 15% to 20%. Sequencing used tumor tissue from primary liver carcinoma. These receptors came from a man aged 35 to 55 with primary liver carcinoma and hepatitis B virus infection.

The rearrangement joins TRBV6-1 to TRBJ2-1; 10 nucleotides line up with TRBD2. In germline, CDR1 is MNHNS, CDR2 SASEGT. The junction had 9 bases not matched to a gene; V was cut back by 5 bases and J by 8 bases. This CDR3 is 15 amino acids long. Written as DNA, the CDR3 is TGTGCCAGCAGTCCTCGAACTAGCGGGAAACATGAGCAGTTCTTC. This sequence encodes CASSPRTSGKHEQFF.

Ten or more counts support this clonotype. The chain employs TRBV6-5 and TRBJ1-6; D remains ambiguous. V lost 3 bases and J lost 3, with 6 bases in between. Germline lookup yields CDR1 MNHEY and CDR2 SVGAGI. This CDR3 is built from 14 residues. This CDR3 reads CASSYTVYNSPLHF. CDR3 in DNA: TGTGCCAGCAGTTATACGGTCTATAATTCACCCCTCCACTTT.

V usage is TRBV5-1 and J usage is TRBJ2-5; the D call may be TRBD1 or TRBD2 (5 bases each). CDR1 SGHRS and CDR2 YFSETQ come from the germline V gene. V was pared by 2 bases and J by 5 bases, with 13 bases between. This CDR3 has 14 amino acids. CDR3 amino acids: CASSLPQGPETQYF. The CDR3 DNA follows: TGCGCCAGCAGCTTACCCCAGGGACCCGAGACCCAGTACTTC.

This clonotype was detected a few times. A much larger clone lies a single base off, so this may be a read error. The rearrangement joins TRBV5-5 to TRBJ1-1; 9 bases map to TRBD1. Trimming removed 4 bases from V and 10 bases from J; junction bases left unmatched: 11. The CDR3 is 14 residues long. Germline-derived CDR1 and CDR2 are SGHKS and YYEKEE (reference sequence). The CDR3 bases are TGTGCCAGCAGCCCCGGGACAGGGAGTTCCTTAGCTTTCTTT. Protein product: CASSPGTGSSLAFF.

Of note for this clonotype: Its ends do not fully match the called genes, so a read error is possible. V usage is TRBV7-8 and J usage is TRBJ2-1, with D unclear. The CDR3 length is 16 residues. Per germline, CDR1 SGHVS and CDR2 FQNEAQ. The CDR3 sequence is CASSLASGSSLGEQCF. As DNA, the CDR3 is TGTGCCAGCAGCTTAGCCTCGGGTAGCTCATTAGGTGAGCAGTGCTTC.

The CDR3 loop reads CASSELTGGPGGSYEQYF. The CDR3, as DNA: TGCGCCAGCAGTGAGTTGACGGGAGGTCCCGGCGGGTCCTACGAGCAGTACTTC. The chain carries TRBV10-2 and TRBJ2-7, with 7 nucleotides matching TRBD2. This CDR3 has 18 amino acids. V was clipped by 1 base and J by 1 base; unmatched bases: 13. The germline V gene encodes CDR1 WSHSY and CDR2 SAAADI.

A remark on this clonotype: One end of the junction is discordant with germline, which a read error may explain. The chain joins TRBV4-3 to TRBJ1-2, with a weak D call TRBD1 (5 bases). Germline V lookup: CDR1 LGHNA, CDR2 YSLEER. The length of the CDR3 is 13 residues. The CDR3, as DNA: TGCGCCAGCAGCCAAGAGGACAACTATGGCGACATCTTC. Translated, it gives CASSQEDNYGDIF.

A word on this clonotype: One end of the junction does not line up with germline, which may come from a read error. V and J are TRBV29-1 and TRBJ2-1; D not certain. Germline-derived CDR1 and CDR2 are SQVTM and ANQGSEA. This CDR3 is built from 10 residues. This chain's CDR3 is CIVVSALQFF. CDR3 sequence (DNA): TGCATCGTTGTAAGTGCGTTGCAGTTCTTC.

In regard to this clonotype: Without the conserved terminal phenylalanine or tryptophan, this CDR3 likely stems from a read error. This chain links TRBV28 with TRBJ2-3; D unresolved. Germline V lookup: CDR1 MDHEN, CDR2 SYDVKM. The V gene lost 3 bases and the J gene lost 10 bases, with 8 bases spanning the gap. The CDR3 totals 11 residues. The CDR3 reads CASSLRGAQYY. CDR3 coding DNA: TGTGCCAGCAGTTTGCGAGGAGCGCAGTATTAT.

As to this clonotype: An end of the junction differs from the germline gene, which may be a read error. The chain employs TRBV11-2 and TRBJ2-3; D perhaps matches TRBD2 (6 bases). Germline CDR1 is SGHAT and CDR2 is FQNNGV. This CDR3 contains 17 residues. The CDR3 coding sequence is TGTGCCAGCAGCTTAGATCCGGGGGATGCTAGCACAGATACACAGTATTTT. Translating it yields CASSLDPGDASTDTQYF. Full variable domain (rest looked up from reference TRBV11-2 and TRBJ2-3): EAGVAQSPRYKIIEKRQSVAFWCNPISGHATLYWYQQILGQGPKLLIQFQNNGVVDDSQLPKDRFSAERLKGVDSTLKIQPAKLEDSAVYLCASSLDPGDASTDTQYFGPGTRLTVL.

About this clonotype: At one end the junction does not follow the germline gene, possibly because of a read error. This sequence joins TRBV5-1 and TRBJ2-1; D may be TRBD1 (5 bases). The CDR3 sequence is 15 residues long. Germline V CDR1 and CDR2: SGHRS, YFSETQ. The CDR3 DNA reads as TGCACCAGCAGCACCCAGGGCTCCTCCTACAATGAGCAGTTCTTC. Protein product: CTSSTQGSSYNEQFF.

On this clonotype itself: One end of the junction varies from germline; a read error may be responsible. This rearrangement joins TRBV6-4 to TRBJ2-3; D remains unclear. Germline V gene data show CDR1 as MRHNA and CDR2 as SNTAGT. This CDR3 comprises 14 residues. The CDR3 sequence is CARAAPKSTDTQYF. CDR3 bases: TGTGCCAGAGCCGCCCCCAAAAGCACGGATACGCAGTATTTT.

The table lists this clonotype with a count of one. At one of its ends the junction is not consistent with the germline gene, which may arise from a read error. This chain joins TRBV11-1 and TRBJ2-3; D could derive from TRBD1 or TRBD2 (5 bases each). The CDR3 has 19 amino acids. CDR1 and CDR2 from the germline V gene are SGHAT and FQDESV (reference sequence). As DNA, the CDR3 is TGTGACAGCAGCTCTGGGGGAAGCTCTGTTGGAGTCCGCAGAGATACGCTGTATTTT. This gives the protein CDSSSGGSSVGVRRDTLYF.

Points on this clonotype: The junction shows a germline mismatch at one end, possibly a read error. V is TRBV6-5 and J is TRBJ2-3; the match to TRBD2 covers 9 bases. Germline CDR1 is MNHEY and CDR2 is SVGAGI. This CDR3 is built from 17 residues. The CDR3 bases are TGTGCAAGCAGTTCACTCCCCCTAAGCGGGGGGACAGATACGCTGTGTTTT. Residues: CASSSLPLSGGTDTLCF.

This clonotype was detected only once. This CDR3 fails to terminate in the conserved phenylalanine or tryptophan, so it likely reflects a read error. This rearrangement joins TRBV29-1 to TRBJ2-3, with TRBD2 identical over 12 bases. The J segment lost 5 bases and the V segment lost 6 bases, leaving 9 bases of the junction unmatched. This CDR3 has 15 residues. The germline V gene has CDR1 SQVTM and CDR2 ANQGSEA. In nucleotides, the CDR3 is TGCAGCGTACCGACTAGCGGGAGTTGTAAAGATACGCAGTATTGT. Translated: CSVPTSGSCKDTQYC.

As to this clonotype: At one of its ends the junction is not consistent with the germline gene, which may arise from a read error. V usage is TRBV4-1 and J usage is TRBJ1-6, with D perhaps TRBD1 (5 bases). The CDR3 runs 16 residues. CDR1 and CDR2 from the germline V gene are MGHRA and YSYEKL. The CDR3 protein is CGSSPALAGNNSPIHF. Written as DNA, the CDR3 is TGCGGCAGCAGCCCAGCCCTAGCAGGGAACAATTCACCCATCCACTTT.

Many counts were recorded for this clonotype. The chain uses TRBV4-2 and TRBJ2-6, with TRBD2 identical over 10 bases. The length of the CDR3 is 18 residues. The junction had 5 bases not matched to a gene; V was cut back by 1 base and J by 2 bases. CDR1 is LGHNA, CDR2 YNFKEQ, per germline. CDR3 in amino acids: CASSQARSGRAGANVLTF. The DNA of the CDR3 is TGTGCCAGCAGCCAAGCCAGAAGCGGGAGGGCTGGGGCCAACGTCCTGACTTTC.

As concerns this clonotype: This CDR3 fails to terminate in the conserved phenylalanine or tryptophan, so it likely reflects a read error. For the CDR3, the DNA is TGCAGCGTCCGGGGACAGAACCCCTACGAGCAGTACCAC. This codes for CSVRGQNPYEQYH. This chain uses TRBV29-1 with TRBJ2-7, with 7 positions matching TRBD1. The ends lost 6 bases at V and 2 bases at J; junction bases unmatched: 7. CDR1 is SQVTM and CDR2 is ANQGSEA in the germline V gene. This CDR3 contains 13 residues.

This clonotype is labeled medium-sized. The rearrangement joins TRBV11-2 to TRBJ2-1; 11 nucleotides align to TRBD2. From germline, CDR1 is SGHAT and CDR2 FQNNGV. J gave up 9 bases and V 5 bases, and 9 bases lay outside the gene matches. The CDR3 spans 15 residues. The CDR3 nucleotides read TGTGCCAGCAGCGGCACTAGCGGGAGCTATTCTGAGCAGTTCTTC. Its translation is CASSGTSGSYSEQFF.

Turning to this clonotype: Compared with germline, one end of the junction differs, possibly owing to a read error. The chain carries TRBV6-2 or TRBV6-3 and TRBJ2-1, with 12 positions matching TRBD2. Per the germline V gene, CDR1 is MNHEY and CDR2 is SVGEGT. The CDR3 is 17 residues long. CDR3 sequence reads: CASSPLTSGSSYNEQFF. The CDR3 nucleotides are TGTGCCAGCAGCCCACTGACTAGCGGGAGCTCCTACAATGAGCAGTTCTTT.